These 5 T cell receptor beta chains were sequenced from one sample in a study of cytomegalovirus exposure and HLA in healthy donors. The PCR used 60 Vbeta and 13 Jbeta primers. Sequencing was performed with immunoSEQ multiplex PCR; in TCRdb, only in-frame clones are kept and a portion is missing. The sample has approximately 170,000 clones; about 80% are singletons. The sequenced sample consisted of PBMCs. All receptors derive from a man younger than 30 in good health and CMV-seropositive.

This clone was observed a single time. V usage is TRBV9 and J usage is TRBJ1-1; 7 bases fit TRBD1. The trim removed 3 bases at V and 2 bases at J, leaving 7 bases unmatched. The CDR3 covers 15 residues. CDR1 is SGDLS and CDR2 is YYNGEE in the germline V gene. DNA for the CDR3: TGTGCCAGCAGCGCCCGGGACAGCCTTAACACTGAAGCTTTCTTT. Amino acid sequence: CASSARDSLNTEAFF.

The count of this clone is one. The rearrangement uses TRBV5-1 and TRBJ2-7; 8 nucleotides match TRBD1. The CDR3 extends over 16 amino acids. Germline loops: CDR1 SGHRS, CDR2 YFSETQ. With V trimmed by 4 bases and J by 5 bases, 14 bases remained unmatched. CDR3 amino acids: CASSPPQTGVRDEQYF. The CDR3 nucleotides are TGCGCCAGCAGCCCTCCTCAGACAGGGGTGCGTGACGAGCAGTACTTC.

The rearrangement joins TRBV2 to TRBJ1-1; D call uncertain. CDR1 SNHLY and CDR2 FYNNEI come from the germline V gene. V was cut by 1 base and J by 1 base, with 4 bases left in between. There are 13 residues in the CDR3. The CDR3 nucleotides are TGTGCCAGCAGTGAAGACAGGAACACTGAAGCTTTCTTT. Protein product: CASSEDRNTEAFF. Drawing the rest from reference TRBV2 and TRBJ1-1, the complete variable domain is EPEVTQTPSHQVTQMGQEVILRCVPISNHLYFYWYRQILGQKVEFLVSFYNNEISEKSEIFDDQFSVERPDGSNFTLKIRSTKLEDSAMYFCASSEDRNTEAFFGQGTRLTVV.

The chain joins TRBV7-9 to TRBJ2-2; the D gene is possibly TRBD2 (5 bases). Germline V lookup: CDR1 SEHNR, CDR2 FQNEAQ (reference sequence). This CDR3 is 15 amino acids long. V was clipped by 7 bases and J by 3 bases, with 15 bases between them. The CDR3 nucleotides are TGTGCCAGCACTGCAAGTAGCGATTACACCGGGGAGCTGTTTTTT. Translating gives CASTASSDYTGELFF.

The V gene is TRBV27, the J gene TRBJ1-5; possibly TRBD1 for D (5 bases). Trimming took off 2 bases at V and 5 bases at J, with 16 bases between the two ends. Germline CDR1 reads MNHEY; CDR2 reads SMNVEV (reference sequence). CDR3 length: 16 residues. In nucleotides, the CDR3 is TGTGCCAGCAGTTTACGGGGGGTTACCGCGGATCAGCCCCAGCATTTT. It encodes CASSLRGVTADQPQHF.